Presented here are 19 T cell receptor beta chains from one specimen sequenced in a study of vaccination and CD4 T cells after COVID-19. Time point denoted: late sampling 161 to 241 days after vaccination in a few convalescent patients. Documented treatment: roughly nine-day PBMC culture with coronavirus spike peptide pools or control peptides (ViraFEST assay). Cultured CD4+ T-cell DNA underwent Oncomine TCR Beta short-read sequencing. A single record per CDR3 protein comes from TCRdb applying MiXCR to the PCR reads. This table holds around 16,000 distinct CDR3 sequences, around 55% found once. Antigen specificity for these receptors is unknown. Source: CD4+ T cells from blood, cultured in vitro, taken about 7 months after SARS-CoV-2 vaccination. These receptor sequences come from a human donor who had recovered from COVID-19.

The chain joins TRBV7-9 to TRBJ2-3; unclear D gene. Germline CDR1 and CDR2: SEHNR and FQNEAQ (reference sequence). The CDR3 runs to 13 residues. Trimming removed 5 bases at V and 2 bases at J, with 8 bases between. CDR3 amino acids: CASSIAATDTQYF. The DNA for the CDR3 is TGTGCCAGCAGCATCGCCGCCACAGATACGCAGTATTTT. The full variable domain, in which reference TRBV7-9 and TRBJ2-3 provide the parts outside the CDR3, is DTGVSQNPRHKITKRGQNVTFRCDPISEHNRLYWYRQTLGQGPEFLTYFQNEAQLEKSRLLSDRFSAERPKGSFSTLEIQRTEQGDSAMYLCASSIAATDTQYFGPGTRLTVL.

This chain links TRBV24-1 with TRBJ2-1; TRBD2 matches 12 bases. Germline values: CDR1 KGHDR, CDR2 SFDVKD. The CDR3 is 16 amino acids. The V segment lost 3 bases and the J segment 7 bases; nucleotides outside the gene matches: 6. The CDR3 bases are TGTGCCACCAGTGATATACTAGCGGGAGGTCAGAATGAGCAGTTCTTC. Amino acid sequence: CATSDILAGGQNEQFF.

The chain has TRBV20-1 and TRBJ1-1; a possible D gene is TRBD1 (6 bases). Germline V gene lookup returns CDR1 DFQATT and CDR2 SNEGSKA (reference sequence). The V and J ends lost 2 bases and 4 bases respectively, with 11 bases between them. The CDR3 loop spans 13 amino acids. CDR3 in DNA: TGCAGTGCTAGACGGCAGGGGTTCACTGAAGCTTTCTTT. Its translation is CSARRQGFTEAFF.

This clonotype has just a few counts. V gene TRBV20-1 combines with J gene TRBJ2-3, with 10 bases fitting TRBD2. V lost 3 bases to trimming and J lost 0 bases; unmatched junction nucleotides: 9. The CDR3 has 17 amino acids. From germline, CDR1 is DFQATT and CDR2 SNEGSKA (reference sequence). CDR3 protein: CSARISGGLRSTDTQYF. CDR3 nucleotides: TGCAGTGCTAGGATTAGCGGGGGGCTTAGGAGCACAGATACGCAGTATTTT.

This clonotype was recorded a few times. This rearrangement joins TRBV7-2 to TRBJ2-7, with D possibly being TRBD1 or TRBD2 (5 bases each). CDR1 SGHTA and CDR2 FQGNSA come from the germline V gene. This CDR3 contains 14 residues. V lost 1 base, J lost 2 bases, and 9 bases lay in between. CDR3 sequence reads: CASSLGRDPYEQYF. As DNA, the CDR3 is TGTGCCAGCAGCTTAGGCAGGGACCCCTACGAGCAGTACTTC.

The gene calls are TRBV21-1 and TRBJ1-2; the table's TRBD1 call for D was not verified on the DNA. TRBV21-1 is a recognized pseudogene. The CDR3 is 20 residues long. This CDR3 is CASSKTDRGRLLRGFSGYTF. In DNA, the CDR3 is TGTGCCAGCAGCAAAACGGACAGGGGGCGCCTCTTGCGGGGTTTTAGTGGCTACACCTTC.

The rearrangement uses TRBV28 and TRBJ1-2; possible D gene TRBD1, 6 bases. With 7 bases removed from V and 7 bases from J, the gap between germline ends came to 19 bases. Per germline, CDR1 MDHEN and CDR2 SYDVKM. The CDR3 length is 14 residues. The CDR3 coding sequence is TGTGCCAGCATCACGATCCGGGGGGCCTCTGGCTACACCTTC. Amino acids: CASITIRGASGYTF.

The chain couples TRBV6-1 to TRBJ1-1; weak D call: TRBD1 (6 bases). This CDR3 has 14 residues. The V gene lost 4 bases and the J gene lost 4 bases, with 13 bases spanning the gap. Germline loops: CDR1 MNHNS, CDR2 SASEGT. CDR3 region: CASSVTLRGTEAFF. For the CDR3, the DNA is TGTGCCAGCAGTGTGACCCTCAGGGGCACTGAAGCTTTCTTT.

This chain connects TRBV7-2 to TRBJ2-5; D is possibly TRBD1 (6 bases). The CDR3 is 16 residues long. The ends were cut back, 4 bases at V and 2 bases at J, with 17 bases in the middle. Germline V gives CDR1 SGHTA, CDR2 FQGNSA. Written as DNA, the CDR3 is TGTGCCAGCAGCTCTGGAGGCCAGGGGCGACAAGAGACCCAGTACTTC. It translates to CASSSGGQGRQETQYF.

V is TRBV7-6 and J is TRBJ2-7, with D possibly TRBD2 on 6 matching bases. The CDR3 runs to 12 residues. Looked up from germline, CDR1 is SGHVS and CDR2 is FNYEAQ. The V end was cut by 5 bases, the J end by 11 bases, with 16 bases between. CDR3 coding DNA: TGTGCCAGCAGCCCCGGCGGGGCTGAAAAGTACTTC. Translated: CASSPGGAEKYF.

A single count supports this clonotype. The chain uses TRBV18 and TRBJ1-1; 8 bases are a match to TRBD1. Unmatched junction bases numbered 4, after V lost 1 base and J lost 3 bases. Germline V lookup: CDR1 KGHSH, CDR2 LQKENI. CDR3 length: 15 residues. The CDR3 loop is CASSPLGQGYTEAFF. The DNA of the CDR3 is TGTGCCAGCTCACCACTAGGACAGGGCTACACTGAAGCTTTCTTT. The full variable domain, in which reference TRBV18 and TRBJ1-1 provide the parts outside the CDR3, is NAGVMQNPRHLVRRRGQEARLRCSPMKGHSHVYWYRQLPEEGLKFMVYLQKENIIDESGMPKERFSAEFPKEGPSILRIQQVVRGDSAAYFCASSPLGQGYTEAFFGQGTRLTVV.

This clonotype was counted a few times. The V and J genes are TRBV28 and TRBJ2-5; D is unclear. Trimming removed 3 bases from V and 2 bases from J, with 1 base in between. The CDR3 runs 11 residues. The germline V gene has CDR1 MDHEN and CDR2 SYDVKM. The CDR3 DNA sequence: TGTGCCAGCAGTTTTCAAGAGACCCAGTACTTC. This encodes CASSFQETQYF.

This clonotype was counted a few times. This chain connects TRBV9 to TRBJ2-1, with 8 bases that match TRBD1. In germline, CDR1 is SGDLS, CDR2 YYNGEE. The CDR3 spans 14 residues. With 2 bases clipped from V and 6 bases from J, the junction kept 4 bases outside the gene matches. CDR3: CASSVQGASNEQFF. The CDR3 DNA reads as TGTGCCAGCAGCGTGCAGGGGGCTAGCAATGAGCAGTTCTTC. Filled out from reference TRBV9 and TRBJ2-1, the complete variable domain reads DSGVTQTPKHLITATGQRVTLRCSPRSGDLSVYWYQQSLDQGLQFLIQYYNGEERAKGNILERFSAQQFPDLHSELNLSSLELGDSALYFCASSVQGASNEQFFGPGTRLTVL.

The rearrangement links TRBV7-2 to TRBJ2-3; no definite D call. Germline V gives CDR1 SGHTA, CDR2 FQGNSA. The CDR3 is 13 residues long. V was cut by 1 base and J by 5 bases, with 7 bases left in between. CDR3 protein: CASSLDKQDTQYF. In nucleotides, the CDR3 is TGTGCCAGCAGCTTAGATAAACAAGATACGCAGTATTTT.

The chain couples TRBV7-8 to TRBJ2-7, with D perhaps matching TRBD2 (6 bases). V dropped 5 bases and J dropped 7 bases, with 15 bases sitting between them. Germline assignment: CDR1 SGHVS and CDR2 FQNEAQ. The CDR3 sequence is 13 residues long. CDR3 amino acids: CASSPRWAGEQYF. DNA for the CDR3: TGTGCCAGCAGCCCCCGCTGGGCGGGGGAGCAGTACTTC.

The chain couples TRBV11-2 to TRBJ2-7; a possible D gene is TRBD1 (6 bases). Germline CDR1 and CDR2: SGHAT and FQNNGV. The CDR3 consists of 15 residues. V gave up 5 bases and J gave up 3 bases, with 17 bases separating them. CDR3 coding DNA: TGTGCCAGCAGCCTACAGGGACACCTCTTCTACGAGCAGTACTTC. This encodes CASSLQGHLFYEQYF.

This clonotype occurred a few times. The rearrangement uses TRBV19 and TRBJ1-6; 9 nucleotides agree with TRBD1. With V trimmed by 3 bases and J by 9 bases, 12 bases remained unmatched. CDR3 length: 17 amino acids. Germline assignment: CDR1 LNHDA and CDR2 SQIVND (reference sequence). In DNA form, the CDR3 reads TGTGCCAGTAGTATCACGGGGGGACAGGGACCGACTTCACCCCTCCACTTT. Amino acids: CASSITGGQGPTSPLHF.

The chain is built from TRBV4-1 and TRBJ1-5; no firm D call. The CDR3 loop spans 15 amino acids. V was clipped by 0 bases and J by 5 bases, with 11 bases between them. Germline CDR1 MGHRA, CDR2 YSYEKL. The CDR3 sequence: CASSQEGQEDQPQHF. DNA for the CDR3: TGCGCCAGCAGCCAAGAAGGCCAGGAGGATCAGCCCCAGCATTTT.

The J gene is TRBJ2-4, the V gene TRBV2, with 7 bases identical to TRBD2. This CDR3 contains 11 residues. V dropped 2 bases and J dropped 15; count of bases not matched to a gene: 4. Germline V gives CDR1 SNHLY, CDR2 FYNNEI. CDR3 bases: TGTGCCAGCAGTGAATGGGGGGGATCGTACTTC. This translates into CASSEWGGSYF.